Listed below are T cell receptor beta chains from one sample, sequenced in a study of OX40 agonist ivuxolimab in advanced cancers. Generated by immunoSEQ multiplex PCR, the TCRdb table keeps only in-frame clones and is missing some. This sample yields 80,000 to 95,000 clones, of which roughly 90% are seen a single time; 0.72% belongs to the top ten. Sequenced material: CD4+ or CD8+ T cells sorted from blood, taken in a trial of the OX40 agonist ivuxolimab. The receptors stem from an adult with an advanced solid tumor such as melanoma, head and neck, liver or kidney cancer. Both conserved end residues are part of each CDR3. Each record gives: clone size, V gene, D gene, J gene, CDR3 protein, CDR3 DNA. The D gene is left open where the match is weak. Clone size is given for some rows only: seen once, a few or many times, or a class if the clone is expanded.

>NA|TRBV18|NA|TRBJ1-3
CASSPDGTHSGNTIYF
TGTGCCAGCTCACCCGATGGGACACACTCTGGAAACACCATATATTTT
>NA|TRBV5-5|TRBD1|TRBJ1-1
CASSWDGQGNTEAFF
TGTGCCAGCAGTTGGGACGGACAGGGGAACACTGAAGCTTTCTTT
>NA|TRBV5-1|NA|TRBJ1-1
CASSLEGGGEAFF
TGCGCCAGCAGCTTGGAGGGGGGAGGTGAAGCTTTCTTT
>NA|TRBV11-2|NA|TRBJ1-2
CASSPWQTHYGYTF
TGTGCCAGCAGCCCCTGGCAGACTCACTATGGCTACACCTTC
>NA|TRBV19|TRBD1|TRBJ1-2
CASSIPWTGRRYGYTF
TGTGCCAGTAGTATTCCATGGACAGGGCGTCGCTATGGCTACACCTTC
>few|TRBV29-1|NA|TRBJ1-1
CSVVRGANTEAFF
TGCAGCGTTGTTCGGGGGGCTAACACTGAAGCTTTCTTT
>few|TRBV5-1|NA|TRBJ1-6
CASSLTEDSPLHF
TGCGCCAGCAGCTTAACAGAAGATTCACCCCTCCACTTT
>NA|TRBV2|NA|TRBJ2-7
CASSPHQDSYEQYF
TGTGCCAGCAGTCCCCACCAAGACAGCTACGAGCAGTACTTC
>NA|TRBV5-5|NA|TRBJ1-4
CASSLAGVWRRANEKLFF
TGTGCCAGCAGCTTGGCCGGTGTTTGGAGGCGGGCGAACGAAAAACTGTTTTTT
>NA|TRBV7-2|NA|TRBJ1-2
CASRSRVSAWDGYTF
TGTGCCAGCAGATCCAGGGTGTCGGCGTGGGATGGCTACACCTTC
>NA|TRBV9|NA|TRBJ1-5
CASSVAAGRNQPQHF
TGTGCCAGCAGCGTAGCTGCAGGGCGAAATCAGCCCCAGCATTTT
>NA|TRBV7-8|TRBD2|TRBJ2-3
CASSGGRTTDTQYF
TGTGCCAGCAGCGGCGGGAGGACCACAGATACGCAGTATTTT
>NA|TRBV5-1|TRBD2|TRBJ2-7
CASSLAGGYGYEQYF
TGCGCCAGCAGCTTGGCCGGGGGGTACGGCTACGAGCAGTACTTC